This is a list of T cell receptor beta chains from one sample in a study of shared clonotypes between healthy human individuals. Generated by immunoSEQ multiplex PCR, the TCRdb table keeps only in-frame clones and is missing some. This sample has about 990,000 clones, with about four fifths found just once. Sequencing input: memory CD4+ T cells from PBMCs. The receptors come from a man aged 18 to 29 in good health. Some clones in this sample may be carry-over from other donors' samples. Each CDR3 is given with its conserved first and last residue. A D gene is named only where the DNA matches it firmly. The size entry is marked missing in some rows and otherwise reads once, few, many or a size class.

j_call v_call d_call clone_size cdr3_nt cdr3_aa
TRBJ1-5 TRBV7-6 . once TGTGCCAGCAGCTTAGGAGGCGGTCCCCGTAGCAATCAGCCCCAGCATTTT CASSLGGGPRSNQPQHF
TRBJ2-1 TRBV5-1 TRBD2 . TGCGCCAGCAGCTTGGCCTCGGCTAGCGGCTACAATGAGCAGTTCTTC CASSLASASGYNEQFF
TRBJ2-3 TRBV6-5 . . TGTGCCAGCACCTCCTGGGGCAGCACAGATACGCAGTATTTT CASTSWGSTDTQYF
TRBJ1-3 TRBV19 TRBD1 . TGTGCCAGTAGTATAACAGGGGGCTCTGGAAACACCATATATTTT CASSITGGSGNTIYF
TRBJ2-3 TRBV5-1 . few TGCGCCAGCAGCTTTGTTCAGGGTCTCACAGATACGCAGTATTTT CASSFVQGLTDTQYF
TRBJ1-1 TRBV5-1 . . TGCGCCAGCAATCGGCAGCCGGGGGCTAACACTGAAGCTTTCTTT CASNRQPGANTEAFF
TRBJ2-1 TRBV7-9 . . TGTGCCAGCAGCTTAGTGGCTTACGACAATGAGCAGTTCTTC CASSLVAYDNEQFF
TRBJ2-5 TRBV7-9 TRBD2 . TGTGCCAGCAGCTTAGCGGGAGGGGAGACCCAGTACTTC CASSLAGGETQYF
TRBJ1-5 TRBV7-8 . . TGTGCCAGCAGCTTATCCAGTCCGGGGTCGGATGTAATCAGCGACCAGCATTTT CASSLSSPGSDVISDQHF
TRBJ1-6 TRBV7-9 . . TGTGCCAGCAGCCGAGAAGGGTCGGGGAGCCGTTCACCCCTCCACTTT CASSREGSGSRSPLHF
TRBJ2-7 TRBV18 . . TGTGCCAGCTCCCTCCCCGGGGGATTAGACGAGCAGTACTTC CASSLPGGLDEQYF
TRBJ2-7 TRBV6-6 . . TGTGCCAGCAGTGTAGCGGCCACCCTTGGGGAGCAGTACTTC CASSVAATLGEQYF
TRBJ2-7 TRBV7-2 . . TGTGCCAGCAGCCTCAGTCCCTATAGTCGCTCCTACGAGCAGTACTTC CASSLSPYSRSYEQYF
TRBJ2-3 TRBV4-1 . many TGCGCCAGCAGCCAAGCGGAAACTTCCCCTCAGTATTTT CASSQAETSPQYF
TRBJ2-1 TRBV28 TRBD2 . TGTGCCAGCGGGAGGGCCGGTAATGAGCAGTTCTTC CASGRAGNEQFF
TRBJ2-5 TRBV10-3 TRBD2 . TGTGCCATCAGTGAGTCGTCGCTAGCGGGAGGGGGTGGAGAGACCCAGTACTTC CAISESSLAGGGGETQYF
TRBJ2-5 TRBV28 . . TGTGCCAGCATGGGGGCGTCGGAGACCCAGTACTTC CASMGASETQYF
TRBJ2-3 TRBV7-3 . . TGTGCCAGCAGCTTTAGCGCTAGCACAGATACGCAGTATTTT CASSFSASTDTQYF
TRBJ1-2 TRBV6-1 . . TGTGCCAGCAGTGAATATATTAACTATGGCTACACCTTC CASSEYINYGYTF
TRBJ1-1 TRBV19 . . TGTGCCAGTAGTATCCAGGGTGGAAGCACTGAAGCTTTCTTT CASSIQGGSTEAFF
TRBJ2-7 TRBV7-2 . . TGTGCCAGCAGCTTCTTGGAACCCTCGGGGGAGCAGTACTTC CASSFLEPSGEQYF
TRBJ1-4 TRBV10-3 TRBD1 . TGTGCCATCAGTGCGGGACAGGGCCTTCCAACTAATGAAAAACTGTTTTTT CAISAGQGLPTNEKLFF
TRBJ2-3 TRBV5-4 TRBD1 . TGTGCCAGCAGCTTAACCGGGACAGGAGTCACGCAGTATTTT CASSLTGTGVTQYF
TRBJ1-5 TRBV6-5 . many TGTGCCAGCAGACCCCACATAGGACCTCATCAGCCCCAGCATTTT CASRPHIGPHQPQHF
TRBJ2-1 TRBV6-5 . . TGTGCCAGCAGTTACTCGGCGGCAGGGGAAGGCAATGAGCAGTTCTTC CASSYSAAGEGNEQFF
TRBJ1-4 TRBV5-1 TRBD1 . TGCGCCAGCAGCTTGGGGGCGGACAGGGGAAATGAAAAACTGTTTTTT CASSLGADRGNEKLFF
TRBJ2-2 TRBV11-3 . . TGTGCCAGCAGCCTCCAGGGGGGCACCGGGGAGCTGTTTTTT CASSLQGGTGELFF
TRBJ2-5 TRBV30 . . TGTGCCTGGAGGGCCTTGGGGACCCAGTACTTC CAWRALGTQYF
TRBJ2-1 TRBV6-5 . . TGTGCCAGCACGCCCGGGGGAGGCCGAAATGAGCAGTTCTTC CASTPGGGRNEQFF
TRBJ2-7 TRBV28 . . TGTGCCAGCAGTTTAACCGGGAGTAGGGGCGAGCAGTACTTC CASSLTGSRGEQYF
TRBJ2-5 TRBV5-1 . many TGCGCCAGCAGCTTGGAGGTCTCTAAAGAGACCCAGTACTTC CASSLEVSKETQYF
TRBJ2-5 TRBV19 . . TGTGCCAGTAGTATAAAAAGGGGCCTTTGGGAGACCCAGTACTTC CASSIKRGLWETQYF
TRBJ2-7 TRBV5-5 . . TGTGCCAGCAGCTTGTGGGGCGAGCAGTACTTC CASSLWGEQYF
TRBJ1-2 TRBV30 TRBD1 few TGTGCCTCACCCCGGGGAACACAGGGGGATAATGGCTACACCTTC CASPRGTQGDNGYTF
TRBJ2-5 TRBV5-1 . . TGCGCCAGCAGCTCGGTCAGGGGAGGGGAGACCCAGTACTTC CASSSVRGGETQYF
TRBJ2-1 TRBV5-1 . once TGCGCCAGCAGCCCTACGGACAGACCCTACAATGAGCAGTTCTTC CASSPTDRPYNEQFF
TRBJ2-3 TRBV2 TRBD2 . TGTGCCAGCAGTCGGACTAGCGAGGCAGATACGCAGTATTTT CASSRTSEADTQYF
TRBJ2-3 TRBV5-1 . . TGCGCCAGCAGCTCCGGGACGGCACAGTATACGCAGTATTTT CASSSGTAQYTQYF
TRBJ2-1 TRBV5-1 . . TGCGCCAGCAGCTCCTCGGGGACTGGCGGCGGCAATGAGCAGTTCTTC CASSSSGTGGGNEQFF
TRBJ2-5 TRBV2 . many TGTGCCAGCTCTGCCAATACAGGGATGAACGGAGAGACCCAGTACTTC CASSANTGMNGETQYF
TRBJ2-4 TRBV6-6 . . TGTGCCAGCAGTTCAGTAGGTGCCAAAAACATTCAGTACTTC CASSSVGAKNIQYF
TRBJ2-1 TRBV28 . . TGTGCCAGCAGTCCCCGCCGGTTTGGGACTGAGCAGTTCTTC CASSPRRFGTEQFF
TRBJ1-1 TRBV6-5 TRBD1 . TGTGCCAGCAGTTCTTTATTCGGACAGGGAAACACTGAAGCTTTCTTT CASSSLFGQGNTEAFF
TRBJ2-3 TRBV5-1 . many TGCGCCAGCAGCTTTCGGGACACAGATACGCAGTATTTT CASSFRDTDTQYF
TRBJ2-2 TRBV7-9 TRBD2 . TGTGCCAGCAGCCCTACCGGGACTAGTCGCACCGGGGAGCTGTTTTTT CASSPTGTSRTGELFF
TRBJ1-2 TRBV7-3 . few TGTGCCAGCAGCTTAACGGGAGAGCCTAACTATGGCTACACCTTC CASSLTGEPNYGYTF
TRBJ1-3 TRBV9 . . TGTGCCAGCAGCGTAACCAGAGATGGAAACACCATATATTTT CASSVTRDGNTIYF
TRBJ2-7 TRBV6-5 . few TGTGCCAGCAGTTCCTTAAGGGCAAGGGACGAGCAGTACTTC CASSSLRARDEQYF
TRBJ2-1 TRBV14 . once TGTGCCAGCAGCCAAATCAAGGGGAAAAGGGATGAGCAGTTCTTC CASSQIKGKRDEQFF
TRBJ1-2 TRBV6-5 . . TGTGCCAGCATCCCAGCATCCCGCGGTGAAGGCTACACCTTC CASIPASRGEGYTF
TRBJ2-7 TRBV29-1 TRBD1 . TGCAGCACACGACAGGGGAGCTCCTACGAGCAGTACTTC CSTRQGSSYEQYF
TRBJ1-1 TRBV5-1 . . TGCGCCAGCAGCGCAATACCAGGGAAGACTGAAGCTTTCTTT CASSAIPGKTEAFF
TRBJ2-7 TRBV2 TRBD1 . TGTGCCAGCAGTGACTCGGCAGGGGGCGCCGACAGTTATCCGTACGAGCAGTACTTC CASSDSAGGADSYPYEQYF
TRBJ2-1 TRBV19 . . TGTGCCAGTAGTATAGGCCAGACGGGATACAATGAGCAGTTCTTC CASSIGQTGYNEQFF
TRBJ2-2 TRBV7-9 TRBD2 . TGTGCCAGCAGCTTAGAAAGGCCTGCGGGAGGACCGCACACCGGGGAGCTGTTTTTT CASSLERPAGGPHTGELFF